This T cell receptor (beta chain) derives from a study of type 1 regulatory T cells. Study in general: T-allo10 is a Tr1-enriched, alloantigen-specific CD4 T cell product made in vitro.

The CDR3 extends over 13 amino acids. Germline V gene data show CDR1 as SGHRS and CDR2 as YFSETQ. V was pared by 3 bases and J by 8 bases, with 3 bases of the junction left unmatched. A remark on this clonotype: The antigen remains undetermined.

Findings and caveats of the study: Compared with non-type 1 regulatory T cells, type 1 regulatory T cells showed a more restricted TCR repertoire.

TCRdb re-derived calls from the reads in MiXCR, one entry per CDR3 protein. The sample carries more than 60,000 distinct CDR3 sequences, about 48% recorded once. The receptor was derived from a human donor in good health. This chain uses TRBV5-1 with TRBJ2-1; 9 nucleotides match TRBD1. Sequenced input: cultured non-Tr1 T cells, either the whole culture or a sorted T cell fraction (not recorded which). Here the CDR3 reads CASSYRTGDEQFF. The CDR3 DNA sequence: TGCGCCAGCAGCTACAGGACAGGGGATGAGCAGTTCTTC.